Sequencing of this T cell receptor (beta chain) was carried out in a study of cytomegalovirus exposure and HLA in healthy donors. PCR amplification relied on 60 Vbeta primers (plus 13 Jbeta primers). Libraries were prepared by immunoSEQ multiplex PCR; TCRdb keeps only in-frame clonotypes and omits some of them. The sample has roughly 93,000 clones; 65% to 80% are singletons. V lost 5 bases and J lost 2; bases outside the gene matches: 5. CDR3 size: 14 residues. CDR1 and CDR2 (germline): SGHTA, FQGNSA. Study results and caveats: In a later analysis, approximately 18,000 TCR beta sequences were associated with HLA alleles at 0.05 false discovery rate. It was taken for granted in presence/absence analyses that sequencing depth across donors was roughly uniform. The authors judged a highly shared variant cluster likely a sequencing artifact.

At sampling all donors were nominally healthy, likely with unrecorded immune exposures. Concerning this clone itself: Its antigen is still unknown.

Sequenced material: PBMCs. The sequence was obtained from a human donor in good health. The chain combines TRBV7-2 with TRBJ2-5; 7 positions match TRBD1. CDR3 sequence: CASSPGTAQETQYF. The CDR3 DNA reads as TGTGCCAGCAGCCCTGGGACAGCACAAGAGACCCAGTACTTC.